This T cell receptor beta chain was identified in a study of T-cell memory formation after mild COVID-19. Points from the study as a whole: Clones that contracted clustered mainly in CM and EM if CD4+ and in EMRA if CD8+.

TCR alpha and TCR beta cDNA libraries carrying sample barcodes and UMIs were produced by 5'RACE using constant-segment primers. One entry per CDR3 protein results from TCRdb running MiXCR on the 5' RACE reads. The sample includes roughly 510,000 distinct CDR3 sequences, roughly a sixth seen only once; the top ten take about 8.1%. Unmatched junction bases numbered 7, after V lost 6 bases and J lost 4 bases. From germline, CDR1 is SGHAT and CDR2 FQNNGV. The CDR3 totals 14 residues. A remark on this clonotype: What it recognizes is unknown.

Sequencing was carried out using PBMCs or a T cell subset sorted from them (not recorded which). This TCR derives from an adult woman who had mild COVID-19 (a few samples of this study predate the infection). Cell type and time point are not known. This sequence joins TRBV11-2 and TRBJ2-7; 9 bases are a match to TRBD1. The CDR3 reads CASSIDRGWYEQYF. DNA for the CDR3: TGTGCCAGCAGTATTGACAGGGGGTGGTACGAGCAGTACTTC.